The rows below give T cell receptor beta chains drawn from one sample of a study of cytomegalovirus exposure and HLA in healthy donors. The table came from immunoSEQ multiplex PCR; TCRdb's copy has only in-frame clones and leaves some out. There are about 200,000 clones in the sample; 70% to 80% occur only once, and approximately 0.39% lies in the top ten. Input material: PBMCs. These receptors all come from a male donor in good health and CMV-seropositive. CDR3s include the opening cysteine and the closing phenylalanine or tryptophan. The D gene is left open where the match is weak. A clone size is listed for some rows: how often the clone was seen (once, few, many), or a class if it is expanded.

v_gene,abundance,d_gene,j_gene,CDR3aa,CDR3nt
TRBV10-2,-,TRBD2,TRBJ2-1,CASLRAGGHGEQFF,TGCGCCAGCTTAAGGGCGGGGGGGCACGGTGAGCAGTTCTTC
TRBV29-1,-,TRBD2,TRBJ2-3,CSVDAGGTDTQYF,TGCAGCGTAGATGCGGGAGGAACAGATACGCAGTATTTT
TRBV1,-,-,TRBJ2-4,CTSSQELPPGPAGGKNIQYF,TGCACCAGCAGCCAAGAGCTGCCACCCGGCCCGGCGGGGGGCAAAAACATTCAGTACTTC
TRBV5-1,once,TRBD1,TRBJ1-4,CASSLGGTGPMELFF,TGCGCCAGCAGCTTGGGAGGGACAGGGCCTATGGAACTGTTTTTT
TRBV29-1,-,-,TRBJ2-3,CSTLNRLTDTQYF,TGCAGCACATTAAACCGACTCACAGATACGCAGTATTTT
TRBV5-6,-,-,TRBJ2-2,CASSPRFTGELFF,TGTGCCAGCAGTCCTAGGTTTACCGGGGAGCTGTTTTTT
TRBV5-1,once,TRBD1,TRBJ1-1,CASSSRTGRNTEAFF,TGCGCCAGCAGCTCCCGGACAGGGAGGAACACTGAAGCTTTCTTT
TRBV18,-,-,TRBJ2-7,CASSPGAGLGTYEQYF,TGTGCCAGCTCACCGGGGGCGGGTTTAGGGACCTACGAGCAGTACTTC
TRBV6-6,-,-,TRBJ2-2,CASRPGPGELFF,TGTGCCAGCAGGCCAGGTCCCGGGGAGCTGTTTTTT
TRBV11-2,once,TRBD1,TRBJ2-2,CASSFGRGQRNTGELFF,TGTGCCAGCAGCTTCGGCCGGGGACAGCGGAACACCGGGGAGCTGTTTTTT
TRBV7-2,-,-,TRBJ1-1,CASSRQENTEAFF,TGTGCCAGCAGCCGACAGGAGAACACTGAAGCTTTCTTT
TRBV28,-,TRBD2,TRBJ2-1,CASSFAGLWTGGINEQFF,TGTGCCAGCAGTTTCGCCGGCCTCTGGACGGGAGGCATAAATGAGCAGTTCTTC
TRBV5-1,-,-,TRBJ1-3,CASRPDRLGNTIYF,TGCGCCAGCAGACCCGACAGGCTCGGAAACACCATATATTTT
TRBV6-5,-,-,TRBJ1-2,CASSLEGATGYTF,TGTGCCAGCAGTTTAGAGGGAGCGACTGGCTACACCTTC
TRBV6-5,-,TRBD2,TRBJ2-5,CASSLTSVLETQYF,TGTGCCAGCAGTTTAACTAGCGTACTGGAGACCCAGTACTTC
TRBV5-1,-,TRBD1,TRBJ1-4,CASSLSLGGQEKLFF,TGCGCCAGCAGCTTGTCTTTAGGGGGCCAAGAAAAACTGTTTTTT
TRBV28,-,TRBD2,TRBJ2-5,CASSSPTSGSHETQYF,TGTGCCAGCAGTTCCCCGACTAGCGGGAGTCACGAGACCCAGTACTTC
TRBV29-1,-,-,TRBJ2-7,CSVVSRELYEQYF,TGCAGCGTTGTCTCTCGAGAACTCTACGAGCAGTACTTC
TRBV7-9,-,-,TRBJ1-1,CSSSIQSGVSSTEAFF,TGTTCCAGCAGCATCCAGTCGGGAGTCAGTAGCACTGAAGCTTTCTTT
TRBV7-8,-,TRBD1,TRBJ1-1,CASSFTRGLDTEAFF,TGTGCCAGCAGCTTCACCAGGGGGCTGGACACTGAAGCTTTCTTT
TRBV2,-,-,TRBJ1-2,CASSDLDYGYTF,TGTGCCAGCAGTGACTTAGACTATGGCTACACCTTC
TRBV5-1,few,-,TRBJ1-2,CASTRDSTNYGYTF,TGCGCCAGCACCAGAGACAGTACTAACTATGGCTACACCTTC
TRBV7-9,-,-,TRBJ1-4,CASSSHSSTNEKLFF,TGTGCCAGCAGCTCCCACAGCTCAACTAATGAAAAACTGTTTTTT
TRBV9,-,TRBD2,TRBJ2-1,CASNLAGEWNEQFF,TGTGCCAGCAACCTAGCGGGGGAGTGGAACGAGCAGTTCTTC
TRBV7-9,once,-,TRBJ1-1,CASSSAEAFF,TGTGCCAGCAGCTCTGCTGAAGCTTTCTTT
TRBV4-3,-,-,TRBJ1-4,CASSQEGASGEKLFF,TGCGCCAGCAGCCAAGAAGGAGCATCCGGCGAAAAACTGTTTTTT
TRBV10-3,few,TRBD2,TRBJ2-5,CAISESGLAQETQYF,TGTGCCATCAGTGAAAGCGGACTAGCGCAAGAGACCCAGTACTTC
TRBV5-5,-,-,TRBJ2-7,CASSRTSLDHEQYF,TGTGCCAGCAGCCGGACATCCCTTGACCACGAGCAGTACTTC
TRBV19,few,-,TRBJ2-7,CASKGGHYEQYF,TGTGCCAGTAAAGGGGGACACTACGAGCAGTACTTC
TRBV5-4,-,TRBD1,TRBJ1-6,CASSLDGRQGIYNSPLHF,TGTGCCAGCAGCTTGGATGGGCGACAGGGGATCTATAATTCACCCCTCCACTTT
TRBV5-4,few,TRBD2,TRBJ2-7,CASSSKRETPYEQYF,TGTGCCAGCAGTTCGAAGCGGGAGACTCCCTACGAGCAGTACTTC
TRBV7-9,-,-,TRBJ2-7,CASSSDQGPYEQYF,TGTGCCAGCAGCTCCGATCAGGGCCCCTACGAGCAGTACTTC
TRBV19,few,-,TRBJ2-7,CATRGSRGVYEQYF,TGTGCCACCAGAGGGTCCAGGGGAGTCTACGAGCAGTACTTC
TRBV9,-,-,TRBJ1-2,CASSVDDFLANYGYTF,TGTGCCAGCAGCGTAGATGACTTCTTGGCTAACTATGGCTACACCTTC
TRBV7-9,-,-,TRBJ1-1,CASSLTSVNTEAFF,TGTGCCAGCAGCCTTACCTCGGTGAACACTGAAGCTTTCTTT
TRBV7-2,-,TRBD1,TRBJ2-7,CASRGQATYEQYF,TGTGCCAGCAGGGGACAGGCCACCTACGAGCAGTACTTC
TRBV27,-,TRBD1,TRBJ2-7,CASQKDRGTYEQYF,TGTGCCAGTCAAAAAGACAGGGGAACCTACGAGCAGTACTTC
TRBV28,-,-,TRBJ2-5,CASSLISGASAVKTQYF,TGTGCCAGCAGTTTAATCTCAGGGGCCAGCGCTGTGAAGACCCAGTACTTC
TRBV5-1,-,TRBD1,TRBJ2-7,CASSPDRGVYEQYF,TGCGCCAGCAGCCCGGACAGGGGAGTCTACGAGCAGTACTTC
TRBV10-1,-,TRBD2,TRBJ2-1,CASSEERELNEQFF,TGCGCCAGCAGTGAGGAGCGGGAGTTGAATGAGCAGTTCTTC
TRBV6-4,-,-,TRBJ2-3,CASSDRLFTDTQYF,TGTGCCAGCAGTGACAGACTCTTCACAGATACGCAGTATTTT
TRBV28,-,-,TRBJ1-5,CASSSPITGQNQPQHF,TGTGCCAGCAGCTCTCCGATAACAGGGCAGAATCAGCCCCAGCATTTT
TRBV9,once,-,TRBJ1-5,CASSVDGLSNQPQHF,TGTGCCAGCAGCGTAGATGGGCTTAGCAATCAGCCCCAGCATTTT
TRBV5-1,-,-,TRBJ1-2,CASSWPTDSNGYTF,TGCGCCAGCAGCTGGCCAACGGACAGTAACGGCTACACCTTC
TRBV7-2,once,TRBD2,TRBJ2-3,CASSQLAGTPDTQYF,TGTGCCAGCAGTCAACTAGCGGGGACGCCGGATACGCAGTATTTT
TRBV5-4,few,-,TRBJ2-5,CASSPGGAGETQYF,TGTGCCAGCAGCCCTGGAGGGGCCGGAGAGACCCAGTACTTC